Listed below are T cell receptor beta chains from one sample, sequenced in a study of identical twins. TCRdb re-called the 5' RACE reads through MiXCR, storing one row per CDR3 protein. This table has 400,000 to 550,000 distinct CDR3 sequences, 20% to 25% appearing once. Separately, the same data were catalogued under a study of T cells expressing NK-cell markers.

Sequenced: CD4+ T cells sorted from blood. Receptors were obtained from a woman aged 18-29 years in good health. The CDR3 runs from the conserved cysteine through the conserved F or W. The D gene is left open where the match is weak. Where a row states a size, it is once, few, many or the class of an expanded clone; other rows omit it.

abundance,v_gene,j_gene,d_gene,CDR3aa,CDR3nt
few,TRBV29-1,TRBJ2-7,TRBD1,CSTRDRDSYEQYF,TGCAGCACCCGGGACAGGGATTCCTACGAGCAGTACTTC
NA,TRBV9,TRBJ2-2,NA,CASSVAGRPEHTGELFF,TGTGCCAGCAGCGTAGCTGGTCGGCCAGAACACACCGGGGAGCTGTTTTTT
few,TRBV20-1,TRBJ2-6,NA,CSARAESGANVLTF,TGCAGTGCTAGAGCGGAGTCTGGGGCCAACGTCCTGACTTTC
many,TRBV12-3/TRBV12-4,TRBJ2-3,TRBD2,CASSPRRREDLDTQYF,TGTGCCAGCAGTCCACGTCGGCGGGAGGATCTAGATACGCAGTATTTT
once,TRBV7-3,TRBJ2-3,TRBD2,CASSLTGASGGSDTQYF,TGTGCCAGCAGCTTAACGGGGGCTAGCGGGGGGTCAGATACGCAGTATTTT
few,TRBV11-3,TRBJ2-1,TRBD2,CASSSGGYNNEQFF,TGTGCCAGCAGCTCCGGGGGGTACAACAATGAGCAGTTCTTC
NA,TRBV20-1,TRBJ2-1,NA,CSARVPAGREQFF,TGCAGTGCTAGAGTTCCGGCGGGGCGAGAGCAGTTCTTC
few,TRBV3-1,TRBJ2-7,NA,CASSGPDSYEQYF,TGTGCCAGCAGCGGCCCAGACAGCTACGAGCAGTACTTC
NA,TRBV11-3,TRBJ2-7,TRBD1,CASSFGRDRGHEQYF,TGTGCCAGCAGCTTTGGCCGGGACAGGGGCCACGAGCAGTACTTC
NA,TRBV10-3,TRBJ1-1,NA,CAAGRENTEAFF,TGTGCCGCAGGCCGGGAGAACACTGAAGCTTTCTTT
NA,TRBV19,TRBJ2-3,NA,CASSPDRTDSSTDTQYF,TGTGCCAGTAGTCCCGACAGGACTGATTCTAGCACAGATACGCAGTATTTT
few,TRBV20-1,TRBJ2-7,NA,CSAQQGWNYEQYF,TGCAGTGCCCAACAGGGTTGGAACTACGAGCAGTACTTC
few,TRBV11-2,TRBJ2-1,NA,CASRATLSSEQFF,TGTGCCAGCAGGGCAACCCTCTCCTCTGAGCAGTTCTTC
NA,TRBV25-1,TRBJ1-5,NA,CASSETGPGGPQHF,TGTGCCAGCAGTGAGACGGGGCCTGGGGGGCCCCAGCATTTT
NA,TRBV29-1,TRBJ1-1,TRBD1,CSSRQGVTEAFF,TGCAGCTCTCGACAGGGTGTGACTGAAGCTTTCTTT
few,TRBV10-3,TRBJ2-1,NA,CAIRGGGSDEQFF,TGTGCCATCAGGGGGGGGGGCTCGGATGAGCAGTTCTTC
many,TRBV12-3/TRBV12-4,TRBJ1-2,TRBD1,CASSLEGQGVYGYTF,TGTGCCAGCAGTTTAGAGGGACAGGGCGTCTATGGCTACACCTTC
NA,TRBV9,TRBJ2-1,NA,CASSVRGLPSYNEQFF,TGTGCCAGCAGCGTACGAGGACTACCCTCCTACAATGAGCAGTTCTTC
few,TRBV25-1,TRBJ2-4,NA,CASSVPGAKNIQYF,TGTGCCAGCAGTGTCCCGGGGGCCAAAAACATTCAGTACTTC
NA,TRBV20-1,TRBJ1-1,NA,CSARPGTYTEAFF,TGCAGTGCGAGGCCGGGCACGTACACTGAAGCTTTCTTT
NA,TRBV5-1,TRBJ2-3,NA,CASSPQSGFSTDTQYF,TGCGCCAGCAGCCCTCAATCAGGGTTTAGCACAGATACGCAGTATTTT
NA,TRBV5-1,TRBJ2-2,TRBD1,CASSSRQGRAGELFF,TGCGCCAGCAGCTCGAGACAGGGTCGGGCCGGGGAGCTGTTTTTT